This entry lists 17 T cell receptor beta chains sequenced from one sample in a study of blood T cell repertoires in COVID-19. This table comes from immunoSEQ multiplex PCR, and its TCRdb copy is limited to in-frame clones, with some not included. Counted here are 300,000 to 450,000 clones, around 92% occurring once; the ten biggest clones make up under 4%. The sequenced material came from peripheral blood. The receptors stem from a woman aged 30 to 39 with COVID-19, enrolled during active disease.

The chain employs TRBV18 and TRBJ2-7, with D possibly TRBD2 on 6 matching bases. Germline assignment: CDR1 KGHSH and CDR2 LQKENI. The ends were cut back, 3 bases at V and 6 bases at J, with 9 bases in the middle. CDR3 length: 12 residues. The CDR3 spells CASSPGGSEQYF. CDR3 nucleotides: TGTGCCAGCTCACCGGGAGGCAGCGAGCAGTACTTC.

This clone was found a few times. The chain uses TRBV10-3 and TRBJ2-7; 12 bases map to TRBD2. This CDR3 comprises 14 residues. Germline V gene sequence: CDR1 ENHRY, CDR2 SYGVKD. V lost 2 bases and J lost 12; bases outside the gene matches: 8. The CDR3 is CAISEGATSGGPYF. In DNA form, the CDR3 reads TGTGCCATCAGTGAGGGTGCAACTAGCGGGGGGCCGTACTTC.

This chain connects TRBV18 to TRBJ2-7, with D perhaps TRBD2 (5 bases). The germline V and J ends were trimmed by 0 bases and 1 base, with 7 bases remaining between them. CDR3 length: 14 amino acids. Per germline, CDR1 KGHSH and CDR2 LQKENI. The CDR3 coding sequence is TGTGCCAGCTCACCACCCGGGGTGTCCTACGAGCAGTACTTC. Its translation is CASSPPGVSYEQYF.

The chain uses TRBV2 and TRBJ1-6, with TRBD1 matching over 10 bases. Per the germline V gene, CDR1 is SNHLY and CDR2 is FYNNEI. V trimming: 6 bases; J trimming: 9 bases; junction bases outside the gene matches: 11. The CDR3 has 16 residues. CDR3 in amino acids: CASSLTGTGAGSPLHF. The DNA for the CDR3 is TGTGCCAGCAGCTTAACCGGGACAGGGGCTGGTTCACCCCTCCACTTT.

The chain is built from TRBV20-1 and TRBJ1-1; possible D gene TRBD1, 6 bases. Germline-derived CDR1 and CDR2 are DFQATT and SNEGSKA (reference sequence). The V gene lost 6 bases and the J gene lost 12 bases, with 17 bases spanning the gap. The CDR3 runs to 11 residues. In nucleotides, the CDR3 is TGCAGTGCCAAACTTCAGGGGAAATCTTTCTTT. Translation: CSAKLQGKSFF.

This sequence joins TRBV18 and TRBJ2-2, with D possibly TRBD1 on 6 matching bases. The CDR3 length is 16 residues. Trimming shortened V by 3 bases and J by 5 bases, and 16 bases separated the two germline ends. CDR1 is KGHSH and CDR2 is LQKENI in the germline V gene. CDR3 DNA sequence: TGTGCCAGCTCACCTTGGATACAGGGTCCGACCGGGGAGCTGTTTTTT. Its translation: CASSPWIQGPTGELFF.

The chain links TRBV5-1 to TRBJ2-1, with 9 bases identical to TRBD2. CDR1 is SGHRS and CDR2 is YFSETQ in the germline V gene. The CDR3 length is 13 residues. With 5 bases clipped from V and 8 bases from J, the junction kept 5 bases outside the gene matches. The CDR3 is CASRSGGSDEQFF. CDR3 bases: TGCGCCAGCAGAAGCGGGGGGTCGGATGAGCAGTTCTTC.

This sequence joins TRBV3-1 (or the pseudogene TRBV3-2) and TRBJ1-1; 9 bases line up with TRBD1. CDR3 length equals 14 residues. Germline V gene lookup returns CDR1 LGHDT and CDR2 YNNKEL (reference sequence). The junction had 5 bases not matched to a gene; V was cut back by 4 bases and J by 5 bases. The DNA for the CDR3 is TGTGCCAGCAGCCTTAGGGACAGGGTGACTGAAGCTTTCTTT. Protein product: CASSLRDRVTEAFF.

The chain couples TRBV19 to TRBJ2-1; 11 bases are shared with TRBD2. After removal of 3 bases from V and 2 bases from J, the junction contained 3 bases not matched to a gene. The germline V gene encodes CDR1 LNHDA and CDR2 SQIVND (reference sequence). This CDR3 is 16 amino acids long. The CDR3 coding sequence is TGTGCCAGTAGTATGATTAGCGGGGGGGCCTACAATGAGCAGTTCTTC. It is translated as CASSMISGGAYNEQFF.

The chain links TRBV15 to TRBJ1-1; TRBD1 might be the D (5 bases). With 8 bases removed from V and 4 bases from J, the gap between germline ends came to 14 bases. There are 13 residues in the CDR3. CDR1 LNHNV and CDR2 YYDKDF come from the germline V gene (reference sequence). The CDR3, as DNA: TGTGCCACCTATAGCCGGGGGTCCACTGAAGCTTTCTTT. Its translation is CATYSRGSTEAFF.

The V call is TRBV5-4, the J call TRBJ2-3; perhaps TRBD1 as D (6 bases). In germline, CDR1 is SGHNT, CDR2 YYREEE (reference sequence). This CDR3 spans 15 amino acids. Trimming cost V 5 bases and J 0 bases, with 13 bases left between them. The CDR3 sequence: CASSVGQTSTDTQYF. The CDR3 bases are TGTGCCAGCAGTGTCGGACAGACTAGCACAGATACGCAGTATTTT.

V gene TRBV19 combines with J gene TRBJ1-2, with TRBD1 as a possible D gene (6 bases). Per germline, CDR1 LNHDA and CDR2 SQIVND (reference sequence). The CDR3 extends over 15 amino acids. The V end was cut by 4 bases, the J end by 5 bases, with 17 bases between. The DNA of the CDR3 is TGTGCCAGTAGTAAGGGGGGGCACCGGACATATGGCTACACCTTC. Translating gives CASSKGGHRTYGYTF.

This chain joins TRBV4-3 and TRBJ1-1; D is perhaps TRBD1 (5 bases). Germline CDR1 and CDR2: LGHNA and YSLEER. CDR3 length: 14 amino acids. V was cut by 1 base and J by 6 bases, with 12 bases left in between. The CDR3 DNA sequence: TGCGCCAGCAGCCAAGCTCAGGGTTACCCTGAAGCTTTCTTT. Protein: CASSQAQGYPEAFF.

The chain combines TRBV4-1 with TRBJ1-1; D gene unclear. CDR1 is MGHRA, CDR2 YSYEKL, per germline. The CDR3 totals 15 residues. Between the trimmed V and J ends, which lost 4 bases and 4 bases, there was a span of 16 bases. The CDR3 reads CASSLSAMRRTEAFF. CDR3 in DNA: TGCGCCAGCAGCCTATCAGCGATGAGGCGCACTGAAGCTTTCTTT.

This chain uses TRBV27 with TRBJ2-3; 7 bases match TRBD2. CDR3 length: 17 amino acids. Germline V gene sequence: CDR1 MNHEY, CDR2 SMNVEV (reference sequence). V trimming: 6 bases; J trimming: 7 bases; junction bases outside the gene matches: 19. The CDR3 here is CASSPKERGPSGYTQYF. In DNA, the CDR3 is TGTGCCAGCAGCCCAAAAGAGCGGGGCCCGAGTGGATATACGCAGTATTTT.

DNA of the CDR3: TGCGCCAGCATGGGTAGCGGGTCCGGGGAGCTGTTTTTT. Its protein product is CASMGSGSGELFF. This chain links TRBV10-2 with TRBJ2-2; 7 bases are a match to TRBD2. CDR1 is WSHSY and CDR2 is SAAADI in the germline V gene. Losses at the gene ends were 7 bases for V and 6 bases for J; bases not matched to a gene: 5. CDR3 length: 13 amino acids.

The rearrangement uses TRBV4-1 and TRBJ1-1, with D possibly matching TRBD1 (6 bases). CDR1 and CDR2 from the germline V gene are MGHRA and YSYEKL. CDR3 length equals 17 residues. With 0 bases removed from V and 1 base from J, the gap between germline ends came to 15 bases. This CDR3 is CASSQEGGGYENTEAFF. CDR3 bases: TGCGCCAGCAGCCAAGAAGGCGGGGGCTACGAGAACACTGAAGCTTTCTTT.